These T cell receptor beta chains were read from a single sample in a study of identifying expanded T cells in peripheral blood. Sequencing was performed with immunoSEQ multiplex PCR; in TCRdb, only in-frame clones are kept and a portion is missing. The data contain around 120,000 clones, less than 90% of them seen just once; the ten biggest clones take up around 8.2%. Sequencing was done on a sample of blood. The origin of the receptors is a person aged 18 to 75 in good health. Both conserved end residues are part of each CDR3. A D gene is named only where the DNA matches it firmly.

cdr3_length v_call d_call cdr3_aa
15 TRBV4-3 . CASSQDRGYNSPLHF
14 TRBV6-1 . CASSERSSGNTIYF
12 TRBV27 TRBD1 CATQATDRARYF
14 TRBV19 . CASSQDGAREKLFF
16 TRBV7-8 TRBD1 CASSLGGQGEWEPLHF
14 TRBV10-1 . CASSGTTGNQPQHF
20 TRBV18 TRBD2 CASRRGPTVGPGLVRYEQYF
12 TRBV28 . CASRTLSDTQYF
15 TRBV6-4 . CASSATGFSYNEQFF
14 TRBV7-9 . CASSYGGSKNIQYF
15 TRBV30 . CAWSAVQGLTGELFF
15 TRBV15 . CATSRDPAGGDEQFF
15 TRBV15 . CATSRDKGWGEKLFF
13 TRBV2 . CASVVGEDQPQHF
13 TRBV11-2 TRBD1 CASSYGQGETQYF
14 TRBV11-2 . CASSLDHQTYEQYF
14 TRBV7-2 . CASSLQRSSYEQYF
13 TRBV6-1 . CASSYGGSTDAFF
14 TRBV6-4 . CASRPEWGTGELFF
12 TRBV6-6 TRBD1 CATQGDGDEQYF
14 TRBV5-5 . CASSWSAGDQPQHF
14 TRBV7-8 TRBD1 CASSGGQGLDIQYF
13 TRBV5-4 . CASSLEEGGEQFF
13 TRBV28 . CASSLQGRGEQFF